This TCR beta chain comes out of a study of blood T cell repertoires in COVID-19. Assay used: immunoSEQ multiplex PCR; TCRdb lists only in-frame clones, some missing. The sample holds 150,000 to 200,000 clones, around 82% seen once. Germline V gene data show CDR1 as LNHDA and CDR2 as SQIVND (reference sequence). Trimming removed 7 bases at V and 2 bases at J, with 17 bases between. CDR3 length equals 15 residues. The source material was peripheral blood. This sequence was found in a woman aged 40 to 50 with COVID-19, enrolled during active disease. V is TRBV19 and J is TRBJ1-1; the D is unclear. CDR3 protein: CASTPGEGLNTEAFF. Here the CDR3 DNA reads TGTGCCAGTACCCCAGGAGAGGGCTTAAACACTGAAGCTTTCTTT.